This TCR beta chain derives from a study of T cells in Graves' hyperthyroidism and ophthalmopathy. Template material for amplifying TCR beta CDR3 regions consisted of RNA transcripts. First-round RT-PCR with HTBI primers amplified the TCR CDR3 region. Each CDR3 protein is one row after TCRdb ran MiXCR on the multiplex PCR reads. This table holds about 590,000 distinct CDR3 sequences, more than 15% found once. Exclusion of a patient resulted from uncontrolled infection, other autoimmune disease, pregnancy or lactation. This clonotype was seen ten or more times. V was pared by 7 bases and J by 3 bases, with 12 bases of the junction left unmatched. Germline CDR1 SGHAT, CDR2 FQDESV (reference sequence). This CDR3 has 17 amino acids.

The sequence came from a woman in her twenties or thirties with Graves' hyperthyroidism. Source material: blood. V gene TRBV11-1 combines with J gene TRBJ2-6; 7 nucleotides match TRBD1. CDR3 sequence (DNA): TGTGCCAGCACCAAGGCGGCAGGGGGTAGTGGGGCCAACGTCCTGACTTTC. Translated: CASTKAAGGSGANVLTF.